This TCR beta chain was profiled in a study of neurological immune-mediated disorders. The study's findings and limits: Among expanded clones, no CDR3 amino acid sequences were shared across subjects, a pattern suggesting private repertoires in all groups. HTLV-1-associated myelopathy showed the most TCR clonal expansion; multiple sclerosis the least, below healthy controls.

Each TCR transcript was tagged with a 10-nucleotide random UMI during 5'RACE. One entry per CDR3 protein, called by TCRdb with MiXCR from the 5' RACE reads. Here the sample spans about 38,000 distinct CDR3 sequences, more than 4.5% being singletons. The CDR3 consists of 15 residues. The germline V and J ends were trimmed by 6 bases and 4 bases, with 22 bases remaining between them. Per germline, CDR1 DFQATT and CDR2 SNEGSKA (reference sequence). Sorted libraries used 800,000 to 1,000,000 CD4+ or CD8+ T cells. Many counts were recorded for this clonotype. Its antigen is unidentified. Sequencing was done on a sample of CD4+ T cells from blood. The gene calls are TRBV20-1 and TRBJ2-7; possibly TRBD1 for D (6 bases). The source is a man aged 18 to 29 in good health. The CDR3 nucleotides are TGCAGTGCCGGCTTTGTGGGGACACCTGTTTACGAGCAGTACTTC. As protein: CSAGFVGTPVYEQYF.